This T cell receptor (beta chain) was identified in a study of T cells in Graves' hyperthyroidism and ophthalmopathy. For the diagnoses, clinical symptoms, serum thyroxine and TRAb, thyroid ultrasound and orbital computed tomography were used. Amplification yielded TCR beta CDR3 regions, with RNA transcripts as the source. Primed by the HTBI set, a first-round RT-PCR was run on the TCR CDR3. MiXCR was run by TCRdb on the multiplex PCR reads, yielding one entry per CDR3 protein. The table records more than 350,000 distinct CDR3 sequences, roughly 15% of them present only once. Between the trimmed V and J ends, which lost 6 bases and 1 base, there was a span of 11 bases. Germline V gives CDR1 MNHNS, CDR2 SASEGT. The CDR3 runs 14 residues. The sample holds a few counts of this clonotype.

The sequence came from a woman aged 55-70 years with Graves' ophthalmopathy. Sequenced input: blood. V is TRBV6-1 and J is TRBJ2-3; D is undetermined. Written as DNA, the CDR3 is TGTGCCAGCAGCCACGGGCATGGCACAGATACGCAGTATTTT. Translation: CASSHGHGTDTQYF.